The next 21 T cell receptor beta chains were all read from a single sample in a study of identical twins. TCRdb re-called the 5' RACE reads with MiXCR, one entry per CDR3 protein. The top ten hold approximately 1.5% of the sample, which has approximately 630,000 distinct CDR3 sequences, roughly 7.2% seen once. The data also belong to a second study, concerning yellow fever vaccine responses in identical twins.

The sample taken for sequencing was PBMCs. The receptor source for this set is a woman younger than 30 in good health.

The chain links TRBV6-1 to TRBJ2-1; D remains unclear. Germline CDR1 reads MNHNS; CDR2 reads SASEGT. This CDR3 spans 14 amino acids. Between the trimmed V and J ends, which lost 5 bases and 6 bases, there was a span of 14 bases. CDR3 loop: CASSPTITANEQFF. CDR3 DNA sequence: TGTGCCAGCAGTCCTACCATTACGGCCAATGAGCAGTTCTTC.

This clonotype has just a few counts. This chain links TRBV27 with TRBJ2-5; D possibly corresponds to TRBD2 (5 bases). V was pared by 2 bases and J by 4 bases, with 14 bases between. Germline values: CDR1 MNHEY, CDR2 SMNVEV (reference sequence). This CDR3 contains 15 residues. The CDR3 protein is CASSLMGSGGETQYF. The CDR3 nucleotides are TGTGCCAGCAGTTTAATGGGGTCAGGAGGAGAGACCCAGTACTTC.

The chain recombines TRBV24-1 with TRBJ2-1; 7 bases align to TRBD1. Germline V gene lookup returns CDR1 KGHDR and CDR2 SFDVKD. The junction had 12 bases not matched to a gene; V was cut back by 5 bases and J by 3 bases. This CDR3 has 17 residues. CDR3 region: CATSGFGKTGNYNEQFF. As DNA, the CDR3 is TGTGCCACCAGTGGTTTCGGGAAGACAGGGAACTACAATGAGCAGTTCTTC.

This clonotype was counted a few times. This chain uses TRBV14 with TRBJ2-7, with D unresolved. V lost 4 bases to trimming and J lost 0 bases, with 19 bases between them. This CDR3 comprises 17 residues. Germline V gene data show CDR1 as SGHDN and CDR2 as FVKESK. The CDR3 DNA follows: TGTGCCAGCAGCCGTAAAGGGTGGGGAATCGCCTCCTACGAGCAGTACTTC. It encodes CASSRKGWGIASYEQYF.

DNA for the CDR3: TGTGCCAGCAGTCTACGACTAGCGGGAGGGCTGGAGCAGTACTTC. Translation gives CASSLRLAGGLEQYF. V usage is TRBV27 and J usage is TRBJ2-7; 14 bases align to TRBD2. The J segment lost 7 bases and the V segment lost 5 bases, leaving 7 bases of the junction unmatched. Germline V gives CDR1 MNHEY, CDR2 SMNVEV (reference sequence). The CDR3 length is 15 residues.

V usage is TRBV6-5 and J usage is TRBJ1-2; D is undetermined. Trimming left V 6 bases short and J 4 bases short, with 12 bases between. This CDR3 is 13 amino acids long. Germline assignment: CDR1 MNHEY and CDR2 SVGAGI. The CDR3 nucleotides are TGTGCCAGCAGCTTAAATTCACCCTATGGCTACACCTTC. As protein: CASSLNSPYGYTF.

This clonotype was counted many times. This sequence joins TRBV12-3 or TRBV12-4 and TRBJ2-5; 10 bases map to TRBD2. J lost 4 bases, V lost 4 bases, and 6 bases had no gene match. The CDR3 is made up of 15 amino acids. This CDR3 is CASSSSGRRLETQYF. CDR3 coding DNA: TGTGCCAGCAGTTCTAGCGGGAGACGCTTAGAGACCCAGTACTTC.

This clonotype was detected ten times or more. The J gene is TRBJ2-1, the V gene TRBV24-1; TRBD2 aligns across 11 bases. This CDR3 has 15 amino acids. Germline V gives CDR1 KGHDR, CDR2 SFDVKD. After removal of 4 bases from V and 7 bases from J, the junction contained 5 bases not matched to a gene. The CDR3 sequence is CATSDPSGRRNEQFF. Here the CDR3 DNA reads TGTGCCACCAGTGACCCTAGCGGGAGGAGGAATGAGCAGTTCTTC.

The chain recombines TRBV20-1 with TRBJ2-1; tentatively, D is TRBD2 (7 bases). The CDR3 extends over 14 amino acids. CDR1 is DFQATT and CDR2 is SNEGSKA in the germline V gene (reference sequence). V gave up 3 bases and J gave up 8 bases, with 17 bases separating them. CDR3 sequence: CSASEGGDVDEQFF. For the CDR3, the DNA is TGCAGTGCTAGTGAGGGGGGGGACGTTGATGAGCAGTTCTTC.

This chain joins TRBV20-1 and TRBJ2-5; TRBD2 matches at 8 bases. Trimming cost V 7 bases and J 4 bases; bases outside gene matches: 2. The CDR3 is 11 amino acids. Germline-derived CDR1 and CDR2 are DFQATT and SNEGSKA (reference sequence). CDR3 sequence reads: CSGGGRETQYF. The DNA for the CDR3 is TGCAGTGGCGGGGGGCGAGAGACCCAGTACTTC.

The chain is built from TRBV20-1 and TRBJ1-5, with D possibly matching TRBD1 (5 bases). Trimming removed 3 bases from V and 5 bases from J, with 11 bases in between. There are 13 residues in the CDR3. CDR1 is DFQATT, CDR2 SNEGSKA, per germline (reference sequence). CDR3 coding DNA: TGCAGTGCTAGGGGACCGGGAGATCAGCCCCAGCATTTT. Translation gives CSARGPGDQPQHF.

This clonotype has a count of ten or more. The rearrangement uses TRBV24-1 and TRBJ2-1; D not resolved. Per germline, CDR1 KGHDR and CDR2 SFDVKD. Trimming pared 1 base from V and 4 bases from J, leaving 4 bases between. The CDR3 sequence is 13 residues long. CDR3 DNA sequence: TGTGCCACCAGTGATTTCCAATACAATGAGCAGTTCTTC. Amino acids: CATSDFQYNEQFF.

The rearrangement joins TRBV20-1 to TRBJ2-7; TRBD2 matches 12 bases. With V trimmed by 2 bases and J by 5 bases, 1 base remained unmatched. Looked up from germline, CDR1 is DFQATT and CDR2 is SNEGSKA (reference sequence). The CDR3 has 13 residues. The CDR3 DNA reads as TGCAGTGCTAGACTAGCGGGGGGGAACGAGCAGTACGTC. This sequence encodes CSARLAGGNEQYV.

This clonotype was observed at least ten times. The CDR3 is CSARGTRILETQYF. The CDR3 DNA follows: TGCAGTGCCCGCGGGACTAGAATTCTGGAGACCCAGTACTTC. This rearrangement joins TRBV20-1 to TRBJ2-5; TRBD2 aligns across 8 bases. CDR1 DFQATT and CDR2 SNEGSKA come from the germline V gene (reference sequence). Germline trimming cut 6 bases from V and 5 bases from J; bases unmatched to any gene: 11. CDR3 length: 14 amino acids.

This clonotype was seen ten or more times. V and J are TRBV2 and TRBJ2-1; D may be TRBD1 (5 bases). Trimming took off 6 bases at V and 6 bases at J, with 12 bases between the two ends. Germline CDR1 reads SNHLY; CDR2 reads FYNNEI. This CDR3 spans 13 amino acids. Here the CDR3 DNA reads TGTGCCAGCAGGACAGAGAAGGGCAATGAGCAGTTCTTC. Translated: CASRTEKGNEQFF.

About this clonotype itself: One end of the junction fails to match germline, which may point to a read error. The rearrangement uses TRBV10-3 and TRBJ2-1, with 13 bases lining up with TRBD2. This CDR3 region has 20 residues. CDR1 and CDR2 (germline): ENHRY, SYGVKD. CDR3 nucleotide sequence: TGTGCCATCAGTGAGCCAACCGGGACTAGCGGGGATTCCGGCTACATTGAGCAGTTCTTC. Residues: CAISEPTGTSGDSGYIEQFF.

The table lists this clonotype with many counts. The V and J genes are TRBV12-3 or TRBV12-4 and TRBJ2-3, with TRBD2 matching over 11 bases. The V gene end was trimmed by 5 bases and the J gene end by 4 bases; junction bases not matched to a gene: 8. The CDR3 contains 16 residues. CDR3 in DNA: TGTGCCAGCAGTCCATCCGGGACTAGCGGCGCAGATACGCAGTATTTT. It specifies CASSPSGTSGADTQYF.

This clonotype appeared many times. The chain has TRBV24-1 and TRBJ2-1; D is perhaps TRBD1 or TRBD2 (5 bases each). The V and J ends lost 2 bases and 6 bases respectively, with 13 bases between them. Germline loops: CDR1 KGHDR, CDR2 SFDVKD. The CDR3 contains 15 residues. Here the CDR3 DNA reads TGTGCCACCAGTGATTCGTTGTTGAGGGGCAATGAGCAGTTCTTC. This encodes CATSDSLLRGNEQFF.

This clonotype came up a few times. This chain links TRBV9 with TRBJ2-3; D ambiguous. V was shortened by 3 bases and J by 6 bases, with 11 bases between the two germline ends. The germline CDR1 and CDR2 sequences are SGDLS and YYNGEE. The CDR3 totals 13 residues. The CDR3 loop is CASSDLLQDTQYF. The CDR3 DNA sequence: TGTGCCAGCAGCGACCTCTTACAGGATACGCAGTATTTT.

J is TRBJ2-1 and V is TRBV20-1; 10 bases agree with TRBD2. Germline CDR1 is DFQATT and CDR2 is SNEGSKA (reference sequence). With 1 base clipped from V and 7 bases from J, the junction kept 10 bases outside the gene matches. The CDR3 is 16 amino acids. CDR3 amino acids: CSARGGLAGAGNEQFF. The CDR3 DNA is TGCAGTGCTAGAGGGGGTCTAGCGGGAGCAGGGAATGAGCAGTTCTTC.

This clonotype was counted ten times or more. CDR3 bases: TGTGCCAGCAGGTATCCAGGGGGCCGGAGCACAGATACGCAGTATTTT. It is translated as CASRYPGGRSTDTQYF. The rearrangement joins TRBV7-9 to TRBJ2-3; 8 bases line up with TRBD1. The germline gives CDR1 SEHNR, CDR2 FQNEAQ (reference sequence). The J segment lost 0 bases and the V segment lost 6 bases, leaving 8 bases of the junction unmatched. This CDR3 is built from 16 residues.